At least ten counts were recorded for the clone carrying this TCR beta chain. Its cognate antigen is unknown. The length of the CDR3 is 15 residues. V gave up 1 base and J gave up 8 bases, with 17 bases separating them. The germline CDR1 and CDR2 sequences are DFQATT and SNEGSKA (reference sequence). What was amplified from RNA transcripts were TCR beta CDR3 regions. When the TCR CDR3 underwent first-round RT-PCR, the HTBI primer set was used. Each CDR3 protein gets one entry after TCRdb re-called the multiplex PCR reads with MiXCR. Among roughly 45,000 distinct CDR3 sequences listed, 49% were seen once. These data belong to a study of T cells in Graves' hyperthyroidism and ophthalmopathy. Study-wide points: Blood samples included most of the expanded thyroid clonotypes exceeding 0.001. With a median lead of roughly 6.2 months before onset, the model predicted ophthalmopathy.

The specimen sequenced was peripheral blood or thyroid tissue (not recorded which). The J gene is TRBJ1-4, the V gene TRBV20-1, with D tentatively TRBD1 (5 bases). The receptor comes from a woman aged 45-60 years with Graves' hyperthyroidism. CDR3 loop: CSARVRGWVGEKLFF. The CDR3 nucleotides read TGCAGTGCTAGAGTCCGGGGGTGGGTTGGAGAAAAACTGTTTTTT.